The 20 T cell receptor beta chains listed next were all sequenced from one sample in a study of blood T cell repertoires in COVID-19. Repertoires were generated with immunoSEQ multiplex PCR, while TCRdb's copy carries only in-frame clones and drops some. The sample shows some 170,000 clones, 75% to 85% of them seen only once. The specimen sequenced was PBMCs or T cells enriched from blood (not recorded which). Source of these receptors: a man aged 35-49 years who had recovered from COVID-19.

The chain is built from TRBV21-1 and TRBJ1-1; the table's D call, TRBD1, has no DNA check behind it. TRBV21-1 is flagged as a pseudogene. The CDR3 contains 16 residues. Here the CDR3 reads CASSPDSDRVGTEAFF. CDR3 DNA: TGTGCCAGCAGCCCCGACTCGGACAGGGTCGGCACTGAAGCTTTCTTT.

This CDR3 is CASSQAARGFGYTF. The DNA for the CDR3 is TGTGCCAGCAGCCAAGCCGCCAGGGGTTTTGGCTACACCTTC. The chain carries TRBV14 and TRBJ1-2; D is perhaps TRBD1 (6 bases). CDR1 and CDR2 from the germline V gene are SGHDN and FVKESK. The length of the CDR3 is 14 residues. V was clipped by 1 base and J by 7 bases, with 13 bases between them.

The chain carries TRBV4-2 and TRBJ1-2; D uncertain. The length of the CDR3 is 12 residues. Germline V gives CDR1 LGHNA, CDR2 YNFKEQ. Trimming shortened V by 0 bases and J by 5 bases, and 4 bases separated the two germline ends. This CDR3 reads CASSQDQYGYTF. In nucleotides, the CDR3 is TGTGCCAGCAGCCAAGATCAGTATGGCTACACCTTC.

This CDR3 reads CASSPTLGGLHTEAFF. CDR3 in DNA: TGTGCCAGCAGCCCTACCCTGGGGGGGCTTCACACTGAAGCTTTCTTT. The J gene is TRBJ1-1, the V gene TRBV6-2 or TRBV6-3, with a tentative D call TRBD1 (6 bases). Trimming took 6 bases from V and 3 from J, leaving 20 bases between them. Germline V gene sequence: CDR1 MNHEY, CDR2 SVGEGT. The CDR3 covers 16 residues.

The chain joins TRBV6-1 to TRBJ1-6; D possibly corresponds to TRBD1 (5 bases). CDR3 length equals 16 residues. V was pared by 2 bases and J by 7 bases, with 15 bases between. The germline CDR1 and CDR2 sequences are MNHNS and SASEGT. The DNA of the CDR3 is TGTGCCAGCAGTGAATTTAGTTTCAGGGCCAATTCACCCCTCCACTTT. This gives the protein CASSEFSFRANSPLHF.

For this clone: Germline and junction disagree at one end, which may indicate a read error. This sequence joins TRBV5-6 and TRBJ2-1; TRBD1 agrees at 9 bases. This CDR3 comprises 16 residues. Germline V gene data show CDR1 as SGHDT and CDR2 as YYEEEE. CDR3 nucleotides: TGTGCCAGCAGCTTGCCTGGGACAGGGCACTACACTGAGCAGTTCTTC. It yields the protein CASSLPGTGHYTEQFF.

The chain joins TRBV1 to TRBJ2-3; whether TRBD2, the table's D call, matches the DNA was not checked. TRBV1 is annotated as a pseudogene. The CDR3 runs to 16 residues. CDR3 nucleotides: TGCACCAGCAGCCAAGAATGGCGGGGACCCACAGATACGCAGTATTTT. Its protein is CTSSQEWRGPTDTQYF.

The genes are TRBV6-4 and TRBJ1-1, with unresolved D. Trimming left V 6 bases short and J 1 base short, with 9 bases between. This CDR3 is 13 amino acids long. Germline CDR1 is MRHNA and CDR2 is SNTAGT. The chain's CDR3 is CASRAPGNTEAFF. The CDR3 DNA is TGTGCCAGCAGGGCCCCTGGGAACACTGAAGCTTTCTTT.

The gene calls are TRBV24-1 and TRBJ2-7; D is unclear. CDR1 and CDR2 from the germline V gene are KGHDR and SFDVKD. The CDR3 contains 15 residues. V was pared by 4 bases and J by 3 bases, with 15 bases between. DNA of the CDR3: TGTGCCACCAGTGACTACAGTCGCCGCCTCTACGAGCAGTACGTC. Amino acid sequence: CATSDYSRRLYEQYV.

This clone was observed a few times. V gene TRBV11-2 combines with J gene TRBJ2-2; possibly TRBD1 for D (7 bases). V lost 3 bases to trimming and J lost 15 bases, with 20 bases between them. The V gene's germline CDR1 is SGHAT and CDR2 FQNNGV. The CDR3 has 14 amino acids. The CDR3 spells CASSLETWQGGLFF. Written as DNA, the CDR3 is TGTGCCAGCAGCTTGGAGACGTGGCAGGGGGGTTTGTTTTTT.

The rearrangement uses TRBV7-9 and TRBJ2-5; D gene uncertain. The V end was cut by 7 bases, the J end by 5 bases, with 11 bases between. Germline values: CDR1 SEHNR, CDR2 FQNEAQ (reference sequence). The CDR3 extends over 12 amino acids. CDR3 in amino acids: CASTHSGETQYF. The CDR3 DNA is TGTGCCAGCACACACTCCGGGGAGACCCAGTACTTC.

The chain carries TRBV13 and TRBJ1-1; TRBD1 aligns across 9 bases. The CDR3 totals 16 residues. Germline CDR1 PRHDT, CDR2 FYEKMQ (reference sequence). V lost 5 bases, J lost 1 base, and 8 bases stayed unmatched. The CDR3 here is CASSQGQGMTNTEAFF. CDR3 nucleotides: TGTGCCAGCAGCCAAGGACAGGGGATGACGAACACTGAAGCTTTCTTT.

The genes are TRBV5-1 and TRBJ2-7; 8 nucleotides line up with TRBD1. The trim removed 2 bases at V and 4 bases at J, leaving 8 bases unmatched. The CDR3 consists of 15 residues. Germline lookup yields CDR1 SGHRS and CDR2 YFSETQ. CDR3 sequence: CASSLQGQGPYEQYF. CDR3 nucleotide sequence: TGCGCCAGCAGCTTACAAGGACAGGGTCCGTACGAGCAGTACTTC.

CDR3 region: CASSLGTVPTDTQYF. The DNA of the CDR3 is TGTGCCAGCAGCTTGGGGACAGTTCCCACAGATACGCAGTATTTT. The chain recombines TRBV5-8 with TRBJ2-3; D possibly corresponds to TRBD1 (6 bases). The germline V gene has CDR1 SGHTS and CDR2 YDEGEE. The CDR3 runs to 15 residues. Trimming shortened V by 0 bases and J by 2 bases, and 10 bases separated the two germline ends.

This sequence joins TRBV3-1 (or the pseudogene TRBV3-2) and TRBJ2-1; TRBD2 matches at 7 bases. The CDR3 covers 16 residues. CDR1 is LGHDT, CDR2 YNNKEL, per germline (reference sequence). V was clipped by 3 bases and J by 2 bases; unmatched bases: 7. The CDR3 reads CASSHRGLAAYNEQFF. The CDR3 coding sequence is TGTGCCAGCAGCCACCGTGGGCTAGCGGCCTACAATGAGCAGTTCTTC.

In nucleotides, the CDR3 is TGTGCCAGCAGCCCAGGGACAGGGAATGGCTACACCTTC. Translation gives CASSPGTGNGYTF. V is TRBV3-1 (or the pseudogene TRBV3-2) and J is TRBJ1-2, with 9 bases lining up with TRBD1. Trimming at V came to 4 bases and at J to 6 bases, leaving 3 bases not matched to a gene. The CDR3 covers 13 residues. CDR1 LGHDT and CDR2 YNNKEL come from the germline V gene (reference sequence).

V and J are TRBV5-1 and TRBJ1-6; unclear D gene. CDR1 is SGHRS and CDR2 is YFSETQ in the germline V gene. Trimming stripped 2 bases from V and 5 bases from J, with 14 bases between. This CDR3 region has 16 residues. CDR3 DNA sequence: TGCGCCAGCAGCTTATCGGGTTCAGTGGATAATTCACCCCTCCACTTT. This encodes CASSLSGSVDNSPLHF. The variable domain in full, with the rest retrieved from reference TRBV5-1 and TRBJ1-6, is KAGVTQTPRYLIKTRGQQVTLSCSPISGHRSVSWYQQTPGQGLQFLFEYFSETQRNKGNFPGRFSGRQFSNSRSEMNVSTLELGDSALYLCASSLSGSVDNSPLHFGNGTRLTVT.

V usage is TRBV3-1 (or the pseudogene TRBV3-2) and J usage is TRBJ1-2, with a tentative D call TRBD1 (5 bases). CDR1 is LGHDT and CDR2 is YNNKEL in the germline V gene (reference sequence). V was trimmed by 1 base and J by 8 bases, leaving 17 bases between them. The CDR3 is 15 residues long. The CDR3 region has the DNA TGTGCCAGCAGCCAAGGAGGGACTTCTACCGGGGGCTACACCTTC. Its translation: CASSQGGTSTGGYTF.

This chain uses TRBV19 with TRBJ2-7; D is unclear. Per germline, CDR1 LNHDA and CDR2 SQIVND (reference sequence). The CDR3 sequence is 12 residues long. V dropped 3 bases and J dropped 3 bases, with 6 bases sitting between them. CDR3 coding DNA: TGTGCCAGTAGTATCAGTGGCTACGAGCAGTACTTC. The encoded protein is CASSISGYEQYF.

The rearrangement links TRBV30 to TRBJ1-2; 9 bases map to TRBD1. The CDR3 contains 13 residues. The germline gives CDR1 GTSNPN, CDR2 SVGIG (reference sequence). The V segment lost 8 bases and the J segment 6 bases; nucleotides outside the gene matches: 10. CDR3 nucleotides: TGTGCCAGCCACAGGGGGCTGTGGAATGGCTACACCTTC. Amino acids: CASHRGLWNGYTF.